The 28 T cell receptor beta chains in this list originate from one sample, sequenced in a study of CD8 T cells in ankylosing spondylitis. Using its own MiXCR run on the 5' RACE reads, TCRdb lists one record per CDR3 protein. The sample yields about 240,000 distinct CDR3 sequences, around 9.2% seen once. The sequenced material came from blood, either unsorted or a sorted T cell fraction (not recorded which). The receptor source for this set is a male donor with ankylosing spondylitis or in good health (not recorded which).

Concerning this clonotype itself: A much larger clone differs by one base, so this may be a read error. The V call is TRBV5-6, the J call TRBJ2-3; D could derive from TRBD1 or TRBD2 (5 bases each). V was shortened by 1 base and J by 5 bases, with 11 bases between the two germline ends. Germline CDR1 is SGHDT and CDR2 is YYEEEE. The CDR3 is 14 residues long. The CDR3 is CASSLSLGVDTQYF. The CDR3 DNA sequence: TGTGCCAGCAGCTTGTCACTAGGGGTAGATACGCAGTATTTT.

In its sample, this clonotype was seen many times. The CDR3 loop reads CASSITPSHTYEQYF. CDR3 DNA: TGTGCCAGCAGTATTACCCCATCACACACCTACGAGCAGTACTTC. V is TRBV27 and J is TRBJ2-7; D is uncertain. V was cut by 5 bases and J by 2 bases, with 16 bases left in between. The CDR3 loop spans 15 amino acids. Per germline, CDR1 MNHEY and CDR2 SMNVEV (reference sequence).

At least ten counts were recorded for this clonotype. The chain uses TRBV29-1 and TRBJ1-1; D possibly corresponds to TRBD1 (5 bases). CDR1 is SQVTM and CDR2 is ANQGSEA in the germline V gene. Deletions cut 5 bases from V and 6 bases from J, with 13 bases between. The CDR3 extends over 12 amino acids. The CDR3 region is CSVREGRSEAFF. As DNA, the CDR3 is TGCAGCGTTAGAGAGGGGAGGTCTGAAGCTTTCTTT.

There are many counts of this clonotype. The chain combines TRBV7-2 with TRBJ1-3; no clear D. Per germline, CDR1 SGHTA and CDR2 FQGNSA. Trimming shortened V by 4 bases and J by 1 base, and 14 bases separated the two germline ends. The CDR3 is 16 amino acids. The CDR3 nucleotides read TGTGCCAGCAGCTCCGGAAACCCCGGGTCTGGAAACACCATATATTTT. Its protein product is CASSSGNPGSGNTIYF.

In its sample, this clonotype was seen many times. The chain couples TRBV5-1 to TRBJ2-2; no clear D. The CDR3 covers 14 residues. V was trimmed by 4 bases and J by 5 bases, leaving 12 bases between them. Germline V lookup: CDR1 SGHRS, CDR2 YFSETQ. The CDR3 loop is CASSADASTGELFF. CDR3 sequence (DNA): TGCGCCAGCAGCGCCGACGCATCAACCGGGGAGCTGTTTTTT.

This clonotype has ten or more counts. DNA for the CDR3: TGTGCCAGCAGACTACACCCCTCCTACAATGAGCAGTTCTTC. Translation gives CASRLHPSYNEQFF. The rearrangement joins TRBV7-2 to TRBJ2-1; D unclear. Deletions cut 6 bases from V and 0 bases from J, with 9 bases between. The germline gives CDR1 SGHTA, CDR2 FQGNSA. The CDR3 runs 14 residues.

This clonotype was counted at least ten times. The CDR3 DNA sequence: TGTGCCACTACGAGGGGTATGAACACTGAAGCTTTCTTT. Its protein is CATTRGMNTEAFF. This sequence joins TRBV10-3 and TRBJ1-1; D perhaps matches TRBD1 (5 bases). The germline V and J ends were trimmed by 10 bases and 0 bases, with 12 bases remaining between them. This CDR3 has 13 residues. Per the germline V gene, CDR1 is ENHRY and CDR2 is SYGVKD.

This clonotype was seen a few times. The gene calls are TRBV11-1 and TRBJ2-3; 9 bases align to TRBD2. The germline V gene encodes CDR1 SGHAT and CDR2 FQDESV (reference sequence). The V segment lost 1 base and the J segment 6 bases; nucleotides outside the gene matches: 5. There are 15 residues in the CDR3. The CDR3 DNA is TGTGCCAGCAGCTTAGGGGGACTAGCATTGGATACGCAGTATTTT. Protein product: CASSLGGLALDTQYF. Complete variable domain (other parts from reference TRBV11-1 and TRBJ2-3): EAEVAQSPRYKITEKSQAVAFWCDPISGHATLYWYRQILGQGPELLVQFQDESVVDDSQLPKDRFSAERLKGVDSTLKIQPAELGDSAMYLCASSLGGLALDTQYFGPGTRLTVL.

The chain carries TRBV5-1 and TRBJ2-1, with 11 nucleotides matching TRBD2. CDR3 length equals 15 residues. In germline, CDR1 is SGHRS, CDR2 YFSETQ. With 1 base clipped from V and 8 bases from J, the junction kept 5 bases outside the gene matches. CDR3 nucleotides: TGCGCCAGCAGCTTGCTAGCGGGAGGTGGAGATGAGCAGTTCTTC. Protein product: CASSLLAGGGDEQFF.

There are many counts of this clonotype. J is TRBJ1-1 and V is TRBV5-1; perhaps TRBD1 as D (5 bases). Germline V gene lookup returns CDR1 SGHRS and CDR2 YFSETQ. Trimming stripped 1 base from V and 1 base from J, with 11 bases between. This CDR3 region has 15 residues. CDR3 in DNA: TGCGCCAGCAGCTTGACGGGGCCGACGAACACTGAAGCTTTCTTT. It encodes CASSLTGPTNTEAFF.

This clonotype was observed a few times. The rearrangement links TRBV20-1 to TRBJ2-1; tentative D call: TRBD1 (6 bases). With 0 bases removed from V and 9 bases from J, the gap between germline ends came to 12 bases. The CDR3 loop spans 13 amino acids. Germline CDR1 and CDR2: DFQATT and SNEGSKA (reference sequence). This CDR3 is CSARESGTPEQFF. The DNA for the CDR3 is TGCAGTGCTAGAGAGTCGGGGACACCTGAGCAGTTCTTC.

This clonotype has ten or more counts. CDR3 in DNA: TGTGCCAGCACCTTCATAGCGGGCAATGAGCAGTTCTTC. Translation: CASTFIAGNEQFF. The genes are TRBV7-9 and TRBJ2-1; 7 bases agree with TRBD2. The length of the CDR3 is 13 residues. V gave up 7 bases and J gave up 6 bases; unmatched junction bases: 6. Germline-derived CDR1 and CDR2 are SEHNR and FQNEAQ (reference sequence).

Ten or more counts support this clonotype. This sequence joins TRBV3-1 and TRBJ2-7; 8 nucleotides line up with TRBD1. The CDR3 extends over 15 amino acids. Trimming at V came to 0 bases and at J to 3 bases, leaving 4 bases not matched to a gene. Germline lookup yields CDR1 LGHDT and CDR2 YNNKEL (reference sequence). This CDR3 reads CASSQEWGQDYEQYF. In DNA form, the CDR3 reads TGTGCCAGCAGCCAAGAATGGGGACAGGACTACGAGCAGTACTTC.

The CDR3, as DNA: TGTGCCAGCAGTTTATCGCCCTTGGGCAGGGCCCGAACGAGCGGGAGCACAGATACGCAGTATTTT. Translated, it gives CASSLSPLGRARTSGSTDTQYF. The V gene is TRBV27, the J gene TRBJ2-3; perhaps TRBD2 as D (6 bases). The CDR3 consists of 22 residues. Germline CDR1 MNHEY, CDR2 SMNVEV (reference sequence). V was clipped by 0 bases and J by 0 bases, with 28 bases between them.

This clonotype was detected ten times or more. The chain recombines TRBV4-1 with TRBJ1-5, with 9 bases that match TRBD1. The V segment lost 1 base and the J segment 3 bases; nucleotides outside the gene matches: 4. Germline CDR1 MGHRA, CDR2 YSYEKL. This CDR3 contains 16 residues. The CDR3 loop is CASSQVGTGSNQPQHF. The CDR3 nucleotides are TGCGCCAGCAGCCAAGTCGGGACAGGGTCCAATCAGCCCCAGCATTTT.

This clonotype occurred many times. This chain joins TRBV18 and TRBJ1-1; unclear D gene. The CDR3 loop spans 13 amino acids. The V end was cut by 3 bases, the J end by 0 bases, with 5 bases between. The germline CDR1 and CDR2 sequences are KGHSH and LQKENI. Here the CDR3 reads CASSPSVNTEAFF. CDR3 DNA sequence: TGTGCCAGCTCACCCTCGGTGAACACTGAAGCTTTCTTT.

This clonotype occurred many times. The CDR3 is CASSPIIASSGGFSYNEQFF. DNA for the CDR3: TGTGCCAGCAGCCCGATAATTGCTTCTAGCGGGGGGTTTTCCTACAATGAGCAGTTCTTC. The chain carries TRBV5-6 and TRBJ2-1; 11 nucleotides agree with TRBD2. Unmatched junction bases numbered 16, after V lost 4 bases and J lost 1 base. Germline V lookup: CDR1 SGHDT, CDR2 YYEEEE. This CDR3 has 20 residues.

This clonotype was seen at least ten times. CDR3 region: CSAQQEGSNQPQHF. The CDR3 DNA reads as TGCAGTGCCCAGCAGGAGGGGAGCAATCAGCCCCAGCATTTT. The chain links TRBV20-1 to TRBJ1-5, with D perhaps matching TRBD1 (5 bases). The CDR3 is 14 residues long. Trimming stripped 6 bases from V and 1 base from J, with 13 bases between. Germline V gives CDR1 DFQATT, CDR2 SNEGSKA (reference sequence).

This clonotype showed up many times. The chain joins TRBV19 to TRBJ2-5; the D is unclear. CDR1 is LNHDA, CDR2 SQIVND, per germline (reference sequence). The length of the CDR3 is 11 residues. The V gene lost 4 bases and the J gene lost 2 bases, with 2 bases spanning the gap. The CDR3 protein is CASSTQETQYF. The CDR3 DNA is TGTGCCAGTAGTACACAAGAGACCCAGTACTTC.

V is TRBV10-2 and J is TRBJ2-7; 7 bases map to TRBD2. V lost 0 bases and J lost 2; bases outside the gene matches: 7. The CDR3 runs to 16 residues. Germline CDR1 is WSHSY and CDR2 is SAAADI. For the CDR3, the DNA is TGCGCCAGCAGTGAGTCGAGGGCTAGCGGAACCTACGAGCAGTACTTC. Encoded protein: CASSESRASGTYEQYF.

This clonotype was picked up many times. The V and J genes are TRBV4-3 and TRBJ2-1; D call uncertain. Looked up from germline, CDR1 is LGHNA and CDR2 is YSLEER. CDR3 length: 14 amino acids. Trimming pared 0 bases from V and 5 bases from J, leaving 8 bases between. In nucleotides, the CDR3 is TGCGCCAGCAGCCAAGATTTTCGACACAATGAGCAGTTCTTC. Protein sequence: CASSQDFRHNEQFF.

This clonotype was found many times. This chain joins TRBV7-3 and TRBJ2-1, with 9 nucleotides matching TRBD2. The germline V gene encodes CDR1 SGHTA and CDR2 FQGTGA. The CDR3 totals 15 residues. The V and J ends lost 5 bases and 6 bases, in that order; junction bases with no gene match: 8. The CDR3 DNA follows: TGTGCCAGCAGCCCGACGGGACTAGCTGGCAATGAGCAGTTCTTC. This sequence encodes CASSPTGLAGNEQFF.

The table lists this clonotype with many counts. The rearrangement joins TRBV18 to TRBJ1-5; D ambiguous. The CDR3 length is 16 residues. Trimming took 3 bases from V and 0 from J, leaving 12 bases between them. Per the germline V gene, CDR1 is KGHSH and CDR2 is LQKENI. This CDR3 is CASSPVAGYSNQPQHF. CDR3 DNA: TGTGCCAGCTCACCGGTAGCAGGCTATAGCAATCAGCCCCAGCATTTT.

This clonotype was seen more than once but under ten times. This sequence joins TRBV9 and TRBJ2-1, with D perhaps matching TRBD2 (7 bases). In germline, CDR1 is SGDLS, CDR2 YYNGEE. The CDR3 totals 16 residues. The ends were cut back, 0 bases at V and 7 bases at J, with 17 bases in the middle. The CDR3 DNA reads as TGTGCCAGCAGCGTAGAGGGGGGAGGGCCTTGGAATGAGCAGTTCTTC. Translating it yields CASSVEGGGPWNEQFF.

Details on this clonotype: A much larger clone differs from this one at a single base, so this may be a read error. The chain has TRBV4-3 and TRBJ2-1, with 7 bases fitting TRBD1. Per the germline V gene, CDR1 is LGHNA and CDR2 is YSLEER. The CDR3 consists of 17 residues. CDR3 loop: CASSQVGTARSNNEQFF. CDR3 sequence (DNA): TGCGCCAGCAGCCAAGTGGGGACAGCCCGCTCCAACAATGAGCAGTTCTTC.

This clonotype has at least ten counts. The chain has TRBV29-1 and TRBJ2-5; weak D call: TRBD1 (5 bases). V lost 3 bases to trimming and J lost 2 bases, with 13 bases between them. Germline V gives CDR1 SQVTM, CDR2 ANQGSEA. The CDR3 is made up of 14 amino acids. In DNA, the CDR3 is TGCAGCGTTGACGAGACAGTTCTTCAAGAGACCCAGTACTTC. The encoded protein is CSVDETVLQETQYF.

This clonotype was seen many times. The rearrangement uses TRBV7-3 and TRBJ1-1; tentatively, D is TRBD1 (5 bases). Deletions cut 5 bases from V and 4 bases from J, with 11 bases between. Germline assignment: CDR1 SGHTA and CDR2 FQGTGA. The CDR3 loop spans 13 amino acids. CDR3 loop: CASSPGTGTEAFF. CDR3 sequence (DNA): TGTGCCAGCAGCCCGGGGACGGGCACTGAAGCTTTCTTT.

This clonotype was counted ten times or more. The chain carries TRBV4-3 and TRBJ1-5; possible D gene TRBD1, 5 bases. V was clipped by 0 bases and J by 3 bases, with 9 bases between them. Germline lookup yields CDR1 LGHNA and CDR2 YSLEER. This CDR3 has 15 residues. The CDR3 DNA reads as TGCGCCAGCAGCCAAGATTGGGGGGACAATCAGCCCCAGCATTTT. Translation: CASSQDWGDNQPQHF.